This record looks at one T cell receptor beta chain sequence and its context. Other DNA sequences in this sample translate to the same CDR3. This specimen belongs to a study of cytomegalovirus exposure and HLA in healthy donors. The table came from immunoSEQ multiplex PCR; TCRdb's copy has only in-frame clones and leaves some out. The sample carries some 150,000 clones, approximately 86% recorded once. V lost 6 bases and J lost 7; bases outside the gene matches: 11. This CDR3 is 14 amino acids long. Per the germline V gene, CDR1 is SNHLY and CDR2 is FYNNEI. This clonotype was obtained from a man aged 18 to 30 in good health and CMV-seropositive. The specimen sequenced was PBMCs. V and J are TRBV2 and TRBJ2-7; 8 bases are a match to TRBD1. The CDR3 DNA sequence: TGTGCCAGCAGAGACAGGGGAAGATCGGGAGAGCAGTACTTC. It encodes CASRDRGRSGEQYF.